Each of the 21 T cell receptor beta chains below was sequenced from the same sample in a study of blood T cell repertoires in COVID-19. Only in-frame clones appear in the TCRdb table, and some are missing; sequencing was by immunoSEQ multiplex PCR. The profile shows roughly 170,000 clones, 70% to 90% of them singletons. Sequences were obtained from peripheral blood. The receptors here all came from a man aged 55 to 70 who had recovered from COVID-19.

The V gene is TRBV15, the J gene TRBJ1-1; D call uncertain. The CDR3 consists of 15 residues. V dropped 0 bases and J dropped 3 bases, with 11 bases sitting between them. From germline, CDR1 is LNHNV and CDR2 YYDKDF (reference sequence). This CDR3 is CATSRDQQDYTEAFF. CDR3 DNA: TGTGCCACCAGCAGAGATCAGCAGGATTACACTGAAGCTTTCTTT.

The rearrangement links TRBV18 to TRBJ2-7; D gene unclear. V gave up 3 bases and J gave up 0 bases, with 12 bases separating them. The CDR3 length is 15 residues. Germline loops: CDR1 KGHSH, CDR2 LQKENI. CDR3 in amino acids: CASSPAALSSYEQYF. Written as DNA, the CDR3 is TGTGCCAGCTCACCGGCGGCACTTAGCTCCTACGAGCAGTACTTC.

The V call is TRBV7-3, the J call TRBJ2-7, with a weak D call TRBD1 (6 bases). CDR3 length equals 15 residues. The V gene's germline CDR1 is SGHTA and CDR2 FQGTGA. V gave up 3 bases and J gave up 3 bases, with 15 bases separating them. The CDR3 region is CASSLRQGTNYEQYF. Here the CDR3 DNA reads TGTGCCAGCAGCTTGAGGCAGGGGACCAACTACGAGCAGTACTTC. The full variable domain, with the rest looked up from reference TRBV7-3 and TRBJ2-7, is GAGVSQTPSNKVTEKGKYVELRCDPISGHTALYWYRQSLGQGPEFLIYFQGTGAADDSGLPNDRFFAVRPEGSVSTLKIQRTERGDSAVYLCASSLRQGTNYEQYFGPGTRLTVT.

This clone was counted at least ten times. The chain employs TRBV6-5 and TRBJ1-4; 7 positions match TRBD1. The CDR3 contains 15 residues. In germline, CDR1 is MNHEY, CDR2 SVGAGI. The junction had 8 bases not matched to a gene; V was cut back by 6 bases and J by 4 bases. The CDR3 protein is CASSSAGQVNEKLFF. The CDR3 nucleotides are TGTGCCAGCAGCTCAGCCGGACAGGTTAATGAAAAACTGTTTTTT.

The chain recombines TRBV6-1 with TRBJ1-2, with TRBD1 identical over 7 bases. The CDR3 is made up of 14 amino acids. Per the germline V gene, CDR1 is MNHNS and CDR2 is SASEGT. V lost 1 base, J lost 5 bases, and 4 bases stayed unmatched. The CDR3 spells CASSEERGPYGYTF. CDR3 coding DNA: TGTGCCAGCAGTGAAGAAAGGGGGCCATATGGCTACACCTTC.

CDR3 amino acids: CASSNPPGQQLGGSYNEQFF. In DNA, the CDR3 is TGTGCCAGTAGTAATCCACCTGGGCAGCAATTAGGAGGGTCCTACAATGAGCAGTTCTTC. The chain employs TRBV19 and TRBJ2-1; D is perhaps TRBD2 (6 bases). From germline, CDR1 is LNHDA and CDR2 SQIVND (reference sequence). This CDR3 is 20 amino acids long. With 4 bases removed from V and 1 base from J, the gap between germline ends came to 26 bases.

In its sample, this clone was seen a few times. The CDR3 sequence is CASSTRDSANTEAFF. CDR3 nucleotide sequence: TGTGCCAGCAGCACACGGGACAGTGCGAACACTGAAGCTTTCTTT. The V gene is TRBV7-3, the J gene TRBJ1-1, with TRBD1 matching over 7 bases. Germline assignment: CDR1 SGHTA and CDR2 FQGTGA. The CDR3 sequence is 15 residues long. The V gene end was trimmed by 5 bases and the J gene end by 1 base; junction bases not matched to a gene: 7. The variable domain in full, completed from reference TRBV7-3 and TRBJ1-1, reads GAGVSQTPSNKVTEKGKYVELRCDPISGHTALYWYRQSLGQGPEFLIYFQGTGAADDSGLPNDRFFAVRPEGSVSTLKIQRTERGDSAVYLCASSTRDSANTEAFFGQGTRLTVV.

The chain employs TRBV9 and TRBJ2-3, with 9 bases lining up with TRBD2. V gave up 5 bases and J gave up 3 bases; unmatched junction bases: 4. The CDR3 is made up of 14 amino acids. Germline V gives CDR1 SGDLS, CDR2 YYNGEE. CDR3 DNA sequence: TGTGCCAGCAGTAGCGGGGGTAGGACAGATACGCAGTATTTT. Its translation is CASSSGGRTDTQYF.

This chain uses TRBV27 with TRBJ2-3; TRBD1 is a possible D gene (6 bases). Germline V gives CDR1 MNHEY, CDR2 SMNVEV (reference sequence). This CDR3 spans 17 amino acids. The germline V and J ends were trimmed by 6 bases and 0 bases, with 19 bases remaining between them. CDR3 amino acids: CASSPLRDTASTDTQYF. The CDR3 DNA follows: TGTGCCAGCAGCCCCCTCCGGGACACCGCTAGCACAGATACGCAGTATTTT.

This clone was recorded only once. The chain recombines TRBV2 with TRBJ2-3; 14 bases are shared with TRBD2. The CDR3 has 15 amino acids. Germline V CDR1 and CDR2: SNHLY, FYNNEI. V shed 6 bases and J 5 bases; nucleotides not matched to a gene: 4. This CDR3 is CASRVGLAGEDTQYF. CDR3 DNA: TGTGCCAGCAGGGTGGGACTAGCGGGGGAAGATACGCAGTATTTT.

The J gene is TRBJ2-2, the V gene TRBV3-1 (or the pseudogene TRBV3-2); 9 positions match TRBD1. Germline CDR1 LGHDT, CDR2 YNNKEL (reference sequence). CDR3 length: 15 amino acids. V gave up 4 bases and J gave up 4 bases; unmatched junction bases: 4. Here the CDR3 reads CASSPGQGSTGELFF. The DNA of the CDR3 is TGTGCCAGCAGCCCGGGACAGGGTAGCACCGGGGAGCTGTTTTTT.

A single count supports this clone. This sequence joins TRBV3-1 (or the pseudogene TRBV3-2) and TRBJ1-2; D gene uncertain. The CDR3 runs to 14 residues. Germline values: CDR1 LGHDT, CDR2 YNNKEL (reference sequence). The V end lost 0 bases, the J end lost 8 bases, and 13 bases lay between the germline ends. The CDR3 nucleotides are TGTGCCAGCAGCCAAGATTCCGGACTGAGGGGCTACACCTTC. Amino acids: CASSQDSGLRGYTF.

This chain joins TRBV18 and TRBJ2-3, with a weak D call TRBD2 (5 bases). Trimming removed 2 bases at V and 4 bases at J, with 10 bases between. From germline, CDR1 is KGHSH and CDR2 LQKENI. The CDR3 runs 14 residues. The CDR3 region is CASSPSGNPDTQYF. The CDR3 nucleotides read TGTGCCAGCTCACCATCGGGAAACCCAGATACGCAGTATTTT.

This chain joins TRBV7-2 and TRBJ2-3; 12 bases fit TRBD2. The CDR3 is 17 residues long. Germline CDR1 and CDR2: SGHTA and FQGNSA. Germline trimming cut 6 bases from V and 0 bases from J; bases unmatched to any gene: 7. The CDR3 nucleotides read TGTGCCAGCAGGGGTCTAGCGGGGGGGCCTAGCACAGATACGCAGTATTTT. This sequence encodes CASRGLAGGPSTDTQYF.

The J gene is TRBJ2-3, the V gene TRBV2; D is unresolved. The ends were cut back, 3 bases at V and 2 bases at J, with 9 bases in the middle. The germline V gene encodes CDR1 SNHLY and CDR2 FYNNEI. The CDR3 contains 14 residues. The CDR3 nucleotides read TGTGCCAGCAGTGATGGCGGTATCACAGATACGCAGTATTTT. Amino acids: CASSDGGITDTQYF.

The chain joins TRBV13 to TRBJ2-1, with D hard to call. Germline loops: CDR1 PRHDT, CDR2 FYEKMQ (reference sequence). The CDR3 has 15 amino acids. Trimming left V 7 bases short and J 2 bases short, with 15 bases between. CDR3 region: CASTFGVRAYNEQFF. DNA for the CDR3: TGTGCCAGCACCTTTGGAGTACGGGCCTACAATGAGCAGTTCTTC. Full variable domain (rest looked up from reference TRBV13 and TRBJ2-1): AAGVIQSPRHLIKEKRETATLKCYPIPRHDTVYWYQQGPGQDPQFLISFYEKMQSDKGSIPDRFSAQQFSDYHSELNMSSLELGDSALYFCASTFGVRAYNEQFFGPGTRLTVL.

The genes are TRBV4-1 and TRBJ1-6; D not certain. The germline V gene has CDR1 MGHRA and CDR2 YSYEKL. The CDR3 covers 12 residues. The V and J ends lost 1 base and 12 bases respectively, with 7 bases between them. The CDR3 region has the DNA TGCGCCAGCAGCCAAGGAGCTCAACCCCTCCACTTT. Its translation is CASSQGAQPLHF.

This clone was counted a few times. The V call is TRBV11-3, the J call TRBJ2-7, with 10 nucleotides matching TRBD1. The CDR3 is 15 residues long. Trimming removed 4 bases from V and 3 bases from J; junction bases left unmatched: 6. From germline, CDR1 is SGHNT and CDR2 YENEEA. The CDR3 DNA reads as TGTGCCAGCAGCTCCGGGACAGGGGAATTCTACGAGCAGTACTTC. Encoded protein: CASSSGTGEFYEQYF.

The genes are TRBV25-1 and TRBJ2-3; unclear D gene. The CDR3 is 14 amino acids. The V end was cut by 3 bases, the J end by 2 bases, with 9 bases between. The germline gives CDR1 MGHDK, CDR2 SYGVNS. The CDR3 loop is CASSDQTITDTQYF. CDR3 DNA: TGTGCCAGCAGTGACCAGACAATCACAGATACGCAGTATTTT. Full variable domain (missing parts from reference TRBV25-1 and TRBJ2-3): EADIYQTPRYLVIGTGKKITLECSQTMGHDKMYWYQQDPGMELHLIHYSYGVNSTEKGDLSSESTVSRIRTEHFPLTLESARPSHTSQYLCASSDQTITDTQYFGPGTRLTVL.

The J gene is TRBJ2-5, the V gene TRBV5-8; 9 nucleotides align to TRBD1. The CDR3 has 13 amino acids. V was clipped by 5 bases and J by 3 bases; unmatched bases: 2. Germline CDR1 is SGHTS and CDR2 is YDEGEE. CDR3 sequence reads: CASSRDREETQYF. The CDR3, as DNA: TGTGCCAGCAGTCGGGACAGGGAAGAGACCCAGTACTTC.

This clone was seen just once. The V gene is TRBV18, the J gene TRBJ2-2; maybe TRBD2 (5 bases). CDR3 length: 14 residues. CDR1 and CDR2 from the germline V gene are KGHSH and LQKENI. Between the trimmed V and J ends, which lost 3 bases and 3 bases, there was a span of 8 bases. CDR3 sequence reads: CASSPSGDTGELFF. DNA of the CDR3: TGTGCCAGCTCACCGTCCGGGGACACCGGGGAGCTGTTTTTT.